Below, 12 T cell receptor beta chains from the same sample are listed, as sequenced in a study of control samples from healthy donors and cancer patients. Sequencing was performed with immunoSEQ multiplex PCR; in TCRdb, only in-frame clones are kept and a portion is missing. In the table there are 150,000 to 200,000 clones, 75% to 95% of which are singletons. Sequencing used blood. The receptors were gathered from a middle-aged woman in good health.

V gene TRBV28 combines with J gene TRBJ1-1; the D is unclear. V lost 0 bases and J 1 base, leaving 6 bases between the germline ends. The CDR3 sequence is 14 residues long. Germline assignment: CDR1 MDHEN and CDR2 SYDVKM. CDR3: CASSLWQKNTEAFF. CDR3 DNA: TGTGCCAGCAGTTTATGGCAGAAGAACACTGAAGCTTTCTTT.

This clone showed up just once. The genes are TRBV5-1 and TRBJ1-1; TRBD1 aligns across 7 bases. Germline V lookup: CDR1 SGHRS, CDR2 YFSETQ. The CDR3 runs to 15 residues. With V trimmed by 4 bases and J by 4 bases, 10 bases remained unmatched. Here the CDR3 reads CASSGEQGIGTEAFF. DNA for the CDR3: TGCGCCAGCAGCGGGGAACAGGGGATTGGCACTGAAGCTTTCTTT.

The chain's CDR3 is CASSGSYGDTQYF. CDR3 coding DNA: TGTGCCAGCAGCGGGTCCTACGGGGATACGCAGTATTTT. The chain recombines TRBV3-1 (or the pseudogene TRBV3-2) with TRBJ2-3; no definite D call. The germline V gene has CDR1 LGHDT and CDR2 YNNKEL (reference sequence). The CDR3 spans 13 residues. V was shortened by 5 bases and J by 6 bases, with 12 bases between the two germline ends.

V usage is TRBV13 and J usage is TRBJ2-3; D perhaps matches TRBD2 (5 bases). Deletions cut 5 bases from V and 8 bases from J, with 11 bases between. Germline lookup yields CDR1 PRHDT and CDR2 FYEKMQ (reference sequence). This CDR3 contains 12 residues. CDR3 nucleotide sequence: TGTGCCAGCAGCATAGCTCGGGGTACGCAGTATTTT. This translates into CASSIARGTQYF. Drawing the rest from reference TRBV13 and TRBJ2-3, the complete variable domain is AAGVIQSPRHLIKEKRETATLKCYPIPRHDTVYWYQQGPGQDPQFLISFYEKMQSDKGSIPDRFSAQQFSDYHSELNMSSLELGDSALYFCASSIARGTQYFGPGTRLTVL.

This chain connects TRBV2 to TRBJ2-2; D possibly uses TRBD1 or TRBD2 (6 bases each). The CDR3 contains 15 residues. From germline, CDR1 is SNHLY and CDR2 FYNNEI. V lost 7 bases and J lost 5, with 17 bases in between. The CDR3 bases are TGTGCCAGCACCTTAGGAGGGGGGCCAACCGGGGAGCTGTTTTTT. The encoded protein is CASTLGGGPTGELFF.

This rearrangement joins TRBV18 to TRBJ1-4; D is undetermined. Trimming cost V 7 bases and J 0 bases, with 9 bases left between them. The CDR3 consists of 14 residues. Germline assignment: CDR1 KGHSH and CDR2 LQKENI. In nucleotides, the CDR3 is TGTGCCAGCTGCGTGGGTGCAACTAATGAAAAACTGTTTTTT. Encoded protein: CASCVGATNEKLFF.

The gene calls are TRBV18 and TRBJ1-1; 11 bases map to TRBD1. V lost 1 base, J lost 2 bases, and 0 bases stayed unmatched. In germline, CDR1 is KGHSH, CDR2 LQKENI. This CDR3 spans 15 amino acids. DNA for the CDR3: TGTGCCAGCTCACCACGGACAGGGGGCAACACTGAAGCTTTCTTT. This gives the protein CASSPRTGGNTEAFF.

Points on this clone: Other DNA sequences within the sample encode an identical CDR3. The chain couples TRBV5-1 to TRBJ1-1; 7 bases line up with TRBD1. V dropped 0 bases and J dropped 5; count of bases not matched to a gene: 4. There are 14 residues in the CDR3. The germline V gene encodes CDR1 SGHRS and CDR2 YFSETQ. The CDR3 protein is CASSLGQGSTEAFF. CDR3 DNA: TGCGCCAGCAGCTTGGGACAGGGTTCGACTGAAGCTTTCTTT.

The chain employs TRBV5-1 and TRBJ2-6, with no clear D. This CDR3 contains 15 residues. Trimming left V 5 bases short and J 0 bases short, with 9 bases between. Germline CDR1 SGHRS, CDR2 YFSETQ. CDR3 amino acids: CASRAGPSGANVLTF. For the CDR3, the DNA is TGCGCCAGCAGAGCAGGTCCCTCTGGGGCCAACGTCCTGACTTTC.

J is TRBJ1-5 and V is TRBV6-5, with no clear D. CDR3 size: 12 residues. The V gene's germline CDR1 is MNHEY and CDR2 SVGAGI. The ends were cut back, 7 bases at V and 8 bases at J, with 12 bases in the middle. DNA for the CDR3: TGTGCCAGCACTTCAGGCCCTAAGCCCCAGCATTTT. Translating it yields CASTSGPKPQHF.

The V gene is TRBV2, the J gene TRBJ2-3; the D gene is possibly TRBD1 (7 bases). Germline CDR1 is SNHLY and CDR2 is FYNNEI. The V gene lost 6 bases and the J gene lost 4 bases, with 14 bases spanning the gap. This CDR3 region has 14 residues. The CDR3 loop is CASSAGGGADTQYF. CDR3 nucleotide sequence: TGTGCCAGCAGCGCCGGAGGGGGCGCAGATACGCAGTATTTT.

This clone was observed a single time. The V gene is TRBV3-1 (or the pseudogene TRBV3-2), the J gene TRBJ2-1, with TRBD2 identical over 11 bases. V shed 4 bases, J shed 6 bases, and the junction held 14 bases outside the gene matches. The CDR3 is made up of 18 amino acids. CDR1 LGHDT and CDR2 YNNKEL come from the germline V gene (reference sequence). CDR3 residues: CASSPTSGDPIHGNEQFF. The CDR3 region has the DNA TGTGCCAGCAGCCCGACTAGCGGGGACCCCATACATGGCAATGAGCAGTTCTTC.